This T cell receptor beta chain is from a study of T cell repertoires in cytomegalovirus infection. Looking at the study overall: Both CMV infection and a matching HLA type were indicated by public TCR beta signatures. Study-wide points: The ex vivo response showed dominance by HLA-C-restricted CMV-specific TCR beta clonotypes.

TCRdb analysed the reads with MiXCR anew, one entry per CDR3 protein. Among over 300,000 distinct CDR3 sequences listed, 17% were seen once. The table lists this clonotype with many counts. Its antigen is still unknown. Looked up from germline, CDR1 is SGHTA and CDR2 is FQGNSA. The CDR3 extends over 18 amino acids. V was clipped by 4 bases and J by 1 base, with 21 bases between them. Sequenced: PBMCs. The sequence derives from a human donor in good health (CMV status not recorded). Some clones in this sample may be carry-over from other donors' samples. The chain is built from TRBV7-2 and TRBJ2-3; D may be TRBD1 or TRBD2 (5 bases each). Here the CDR3 reads CASSSFPRGAIGTDTQYF. The CDR3 DNA follows: TGTGCCAGCAGCTCATTCCCCCGAGGGGCAATAGGCACAGATACGCAGTATTTT. The full variable domain, in which reference TRBV7-2 and TRBJ2-3 provide the parts outside the CDR3, is GAGVSQSPSNKVTEKGKDVELRCDPISGHTALYWYRQSLGQGLEFLIYFQGNSAPDKSGLPSDRFSAERTGGSVSTLTIQRTQQEDSAVYLCASSSFPRGAIGTDTQYFGPGTRLTVL.